These 11 T cell receptor beta chains share one sample of origin, sequenced in a study of CD8+ T cells in alopecia areata. Stated treatment: oral pan-JAK inhibitor, 5-10 mg twice daily. Sequencing templates came from extracted RNA that was reverse transcribed into cDNA. Sequencing was performed with immunoSEQ multiplex PCR; in TCRdb, only in-frame clones are kept and a portion is missing. This table holds about 200,000 clones, approximately 38% found once. The sequencing here drew on CD4+ T cells sorted from blood, taken around week 30, from a patient treated with tofacitinib. Receptor source: a human donor with alopecia areata.

The chain links TRBV18 to TRBJ1-5; D remains unclear. The CDR3 is 13 residues long. Trimming stripped 3 bases from V and 7 bases from J, with 10 bases between. Germline V gives CDR1 KGHSH, CDR2 LQKENI. The CDR3 nucleotides read TGTGCCAGCTCACCCCACGAGGGCCAGCCCCAGCATTTT. It codes for CASSPHEGQPQHF.

This clone was counted only a few times. The chain has TRBV7-8 and TRBJ2-2; D is perhaps TRBD1 (7 bases). Per germline, CDR1 SGHVS and CDR2 FQNEAQ. V lost 5 bases and J 5 bases, leaving 21 bases between the germline ends. This CDR3 region has 17 residues. CDR3 nucleotides: TGTGCCAGCAGCCCGAGGCCCCCCCAGGGGGGAACCGGGGAGCTGTTTTTT. This sequence encodes CASSPRPPQGGTGELFF.

As regards this clone: An end of the junction does not agree with germline; a read error may underlie this. V and J are TRBV6-5 and TRBJ1-2, with D perhaps matching TRBD1 (6 bases). The CDR3 has 13 residues. Germline V gives CDR1 MNHEY, CDR2 SVGAGI. As DNA, the CDR3 is TGTGCCAGCAGTTATTCCCAGAAACCGGGACAAATCTTC. Amino acid sequence: CASSYSQKPGQIF.

V is TRBV14 and J is TRBJ2-4, with 7 bases that match TRBD2. The V segment lost 4 bases and the J segment 6 bases; nucleotides outside the gene matches: 9. This CDR3 is built from 15 residues. CDR1 SGHDN and CDR2 FVKESK come from the germline V gene. The CDR3 DNA reads TGTGCCAGCAGCCGCGGGAGATTAGCCGGAAACATTCAGTACTTC. This gives the protein CASSRGRLAGNIQYF.

The sample holds a few counts of this clone. This chain connects TRBV30 to TRBJ1-1; D remains unclear. V was shortened by 0 bases and J by 7 bases, with 12 bases between the two germline ends. The germline gives CDR1 GTSNPN, CDR2 SVGIG (reference sequence). The length of the CDR3 is 13 residues. The CDR3 here is CAWSVPTVYEAFF. The CDR3 DNA follows: TGTGCCTGGAGTGTACCCACGGTGTATGAAGCTTTCTTT.

This clone was counted between two and nine times. The gene calls are TRBV28 and TRBJ2-7; 9 bases are shared with TRBD1. The CDR3 extends over 15 amino acids. In germline, CDR1 is MDHEN, CDR2 SYDVKM. Losses at the gene ends were 5 bases for V and 3 bases for J; bases not matched to a gene: 8. The CDR3: CASSEPGTGSYEQYF. CDR3 in DNA: TGTGCCAGCAGTGAACCCGGGACAGGGAGCTACGAGCAGTACTTC. Looking up the rest from reference TRBV28 and TRBJ2-7 gives the full variable domain: DVKVTQSSRYLVKRTGEKVFLECVQDMDHENMFWYRQDPGLGLRLIYFSYDVKMKEKGDIPEGYSVSREKKERFSLILESASTNQTSMYLCASSEPGTGSYEQYFGPGTRLTVT.

The table lists this clone with a few counts. The rearrangement uses TRBV7-6 and TRBJ1-5; tentatively, D is TRBD1 (6 bases). The CDR3 length is 14 residues. Germline V gene lookup returns CDR1 SGHVS and CDR2 FNYEAQ. The V end lost 2 bases, the J end lost 7 bases, and 12 bases lay between the germline ends. The CDR3 region is CASSLSRGRQPQHF. In DNA, the CDR3 is TGTGCCAGCAGCTTAAGTAGGGGGAGACAGCCCCAGCATTTT.

CDR3 residues: CASSLAGAQETQYF. The CDR3 DNA sequence: TGTGCCAGCAGTCTAGCGGGAGCCCAAGAGACCCAGTACTTC. The chain combines TRBV25-1 with TRBJ2-5; 10 bases map to TRBD2. This CDR3 region has 14 residues. Germline CDR1 is MGHDK and CDR2 is SYGVNS. V was clipped by 5 bases and J by 1 base; unmatched bases: 1.

Only a few counts were recorded for this clone. The chain has TRBV7-2 and TRBJ1-2, with D unresolved. Germline CDR1 SGHTA, CDR2 FQGNSA. V was pared by 6 bases and J by 4 bases, with 12 bases between. There are 13 residues in the CDR3. The CDR3 is CASRPEGGYGYTF. CDR3 coding DNA: TGTGCCAGCAGGCCGGAGGGTGGCTATGGCTACACCTTC.

The chain employs TRBV6-5 and TRBJ1-1, with 9 bases identical to TRBD1. Unmatched junction bases numbered 9, after V lost 7 bases and J lost 3 bases. This CDR3 has 15 amino acids. The germline V gene has CDR1 MNHEY and CDR2 SVGAGI. CDR3 amino acids: CASNRGQGGYTEAFF. Written as DNA, the CDR3 is TGTGCCAGCAATCGGGGACAGGGAGGGTACACTGAAGCTTTCTTT.

This clone came up a few times. This chain's CDR3 is CATGTANTEAFF. The CDR3 region has the DNA TGTGCCACCGGGACGGCCAACACTGAAGCTTTCTTT. The chain uses TRBV10-3 and TRBJ1-1; tentative D call: TRBD1 (5 bases). Trimming took off 10 bases at V and 2 bases at J, with 11 bases between the two ends. The V gene's germline CDR1 is ENHRY and CDR2 SYGVKD. This CDR3 has 12 amino acids.